This T cell receptor beta chain originates from a study of T cell responses to AZD1222 COVID-19 vaccine. Study information: Doses given second, at about 4 or about 12 weeks, were pooled.

Broader study findings: Mostly white British, mostly female donors; authors suggested clonal diversity may be underestimated. Only a handful of AZD1222 recipients, five to seven in all, had baseline seropositivity. Repertoires were collected only later (after the peak T cell response had occurred).

About this clone: The antigen remains undetermined.

Data came from immunoSEQ multiplex PCR; TCRdb stores just in-frame clones and leaves some out. The sample contains around 110,000 clones, about 88% of which appear only once. The source is an adult in good health. The sequenced sample was peripheral blood, obtained on day 0 of AZD1222 vaccination.

In DNA form, the CDR3 reads TGTGCCAGCAGTTACTCGGGACAGACGGACGAGCAGTACTTC. Its protein product is CASSYSGQTDEQYF. The genes are TRBV6-5 and TRBJ2-7, with 7 bases lining up with TRBD1. The CDR3 consists of 14 residues. The trim removed 0 bases at V and 5 bases at J, leaving 4 bases unmatched. Looked up from germline, CDR1 is MNHEY and CDR2 is SVGAGI.